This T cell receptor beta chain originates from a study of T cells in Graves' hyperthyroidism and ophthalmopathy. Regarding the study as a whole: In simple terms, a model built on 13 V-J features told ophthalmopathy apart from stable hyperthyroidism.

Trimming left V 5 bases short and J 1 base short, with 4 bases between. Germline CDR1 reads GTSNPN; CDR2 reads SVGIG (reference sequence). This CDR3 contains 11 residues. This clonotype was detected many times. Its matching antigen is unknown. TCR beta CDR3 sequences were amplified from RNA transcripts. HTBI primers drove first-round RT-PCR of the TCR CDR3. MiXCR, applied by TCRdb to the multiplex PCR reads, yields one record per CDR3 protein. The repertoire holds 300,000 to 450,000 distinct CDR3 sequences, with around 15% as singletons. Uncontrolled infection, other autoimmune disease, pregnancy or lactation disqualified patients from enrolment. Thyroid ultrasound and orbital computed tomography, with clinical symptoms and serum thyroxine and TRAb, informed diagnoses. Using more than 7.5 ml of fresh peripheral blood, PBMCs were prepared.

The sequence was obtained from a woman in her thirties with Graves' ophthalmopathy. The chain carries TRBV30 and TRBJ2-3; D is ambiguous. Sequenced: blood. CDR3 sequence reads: CAWSRTDTQYF. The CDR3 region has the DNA TGTGCCTGGTCTCGCACAGATACGCAGTATTTT.